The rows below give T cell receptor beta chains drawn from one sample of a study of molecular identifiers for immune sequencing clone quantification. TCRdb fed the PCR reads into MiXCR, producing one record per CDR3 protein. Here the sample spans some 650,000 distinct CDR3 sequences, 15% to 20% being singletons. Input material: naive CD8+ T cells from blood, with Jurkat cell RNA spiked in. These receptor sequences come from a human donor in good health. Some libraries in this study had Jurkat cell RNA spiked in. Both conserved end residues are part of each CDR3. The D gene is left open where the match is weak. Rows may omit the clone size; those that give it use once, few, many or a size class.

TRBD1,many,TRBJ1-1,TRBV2,TGTGCCAGCAGTGAACTGGGACAGGGGGCGCGTACTGAAGCTTTCTTT,CASSELGQGARTEAFF
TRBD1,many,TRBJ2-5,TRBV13,TGTGCCAGCAGTCAAGGGACAGGGGAAGAGACCCAGTACTTC,CASSQGTGEETQYF
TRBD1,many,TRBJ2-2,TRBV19,TGTGCCAGTAGTGGACAGGGATCCGGGGAGCTGTTTTTT,CASSGQGSGELFF
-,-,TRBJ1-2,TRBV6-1,TGTGCCAGCAGTGGTAATGGCTGCACCTTC,CASSGNGCTF
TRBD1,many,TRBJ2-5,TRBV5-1,TGCGCCAGCAGCTTCGACTATACCCCCGGGACAGGGCTAGGGAGTATGGAGACCCAGTACTTC,CASSFDYTPGTGLGSMETQYF
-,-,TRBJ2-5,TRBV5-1,TGCGCCGGCAGCCGAAAACAGGGAGTGGCAGAGACCCAGTACTTC,CAGSRKQGVAETQYF
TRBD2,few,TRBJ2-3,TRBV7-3,TGTGCCAGCAGCTTCTTAGCGGGAGGTCACACAGATACGCAGTATTTT,CASSFLAGGHTDTQYF
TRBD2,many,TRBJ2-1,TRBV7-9,TGTGCCAGCAGCTTAAGCGGGGGGGTGTACAATGAGCAGTTCTTC,CASSLSGGVYNEQFF
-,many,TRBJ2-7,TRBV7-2,TGTGCCAGCAGCTTAGGGGGGGTCCATTACTACGAGCAGTACTTC,CASSLGGVHYYEQYF
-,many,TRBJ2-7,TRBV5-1,TGCGCCAGCAGCCCGGGGGACAGATCAATCTCCGAGCAGTACTTC,CASSPGDRSISEQYF
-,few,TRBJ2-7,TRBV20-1,TGCAGTGCTAGGAATCCTGGGGGCTACGAGCAGTACTTC,CSARNPGGYEQYF
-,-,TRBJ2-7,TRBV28,TGTGCCAGCAGTTTGCTGGACGTGCAGTACTTC,CASSLLDVQYF
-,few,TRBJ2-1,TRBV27,TGTGCCAGCACCTCCCTCAGCGCAAATGAGCAGTTCTTC,CASTSLSANEQFF
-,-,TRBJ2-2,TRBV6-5,TGTGCCAGCAGTTACTCTGACAGTTTCACCGGGGAGCTGTTTTTT,CASSYSDSFTGELFF
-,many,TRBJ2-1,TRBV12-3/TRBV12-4,TGTGCCAGCAGTTTAGGGCCCAGGCCGGGTTATAATGAGCAGTTCTTC,CASSLGPRPGYNEQFF
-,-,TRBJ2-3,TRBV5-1,TGCGCCAGCAGCTCGAGACTAGTGAACACAGATACGCAGTATTTT,CASSSRLVNTDTQYF
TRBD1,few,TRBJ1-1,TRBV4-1,TGCGCCAGCAGCGCGGACAGGGTGGCTCTTGGCGCTGAAGCTTTCTTT,CASSADRVALGAEAFF
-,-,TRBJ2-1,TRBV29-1,TGCCGCGCCGCGCCAGACCCCTGGGATGAGCAGTTCTTC,CRAAPDPWDEQFF
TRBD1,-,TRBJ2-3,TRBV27,TGTGCCAGCAATGATGGACAGGGGGCATTAGAGGCAGATACGCAGTATTTT,CASNDGQGALEADTQYF
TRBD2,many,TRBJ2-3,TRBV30,TGTGCCTGGAGCTTGACTAGCGGGAGTCAAGATACGCAGTATTTT,CAWSLTSGSQDTQYF
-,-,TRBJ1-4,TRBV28,TGTGCCAGCAGTTCGATAGAGGAAAAACTGTTTTTT,CASSSIEEKLFF
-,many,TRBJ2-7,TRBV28,TGTGCCAGCATCGTGCGGGGAGGCTACGAGCAGTACTTC,CASIVRGGYEQYF
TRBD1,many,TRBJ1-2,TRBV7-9,TGTGCCAGCAGCTTGGGGACAGCGACGAAAGCTAACTATGGCTACACCTTC,CASSLGTATKANYGYTF
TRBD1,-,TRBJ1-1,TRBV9,TGTGCCAGCAGCCCGACGACAGGGGGCACTGAAGCTTTCTTT,CASSPTTGGTEAFF
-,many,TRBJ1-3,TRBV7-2,TGTGCCAGCAGCTACGGACGGACTTCTGGAAACACCATATATTTT,CASSYGRTSGNTIYF
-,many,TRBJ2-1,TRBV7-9,TGTGCCAGCAGCTTGCCGGTTGAGCAGTTCTTC,CASSLPVEQFF
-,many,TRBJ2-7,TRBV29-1,TGCAGCGTTCCGGGGGACCGAACCTACGAGCAGTACTTC,CSVPGDRTYEQYF
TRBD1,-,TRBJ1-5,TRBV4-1,TGCGCCAGCAGCCAAGGGGCAGGGGGCAAGAAAAGCAATCAGCCCCAGCATTTT,CASSQGAGGKKSNQPQHF
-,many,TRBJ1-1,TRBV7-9,TGTGCCAGCAGCGCAGGGTTTTCAACTGAAGCTTTCTTT,CASSAGFSTEAFF
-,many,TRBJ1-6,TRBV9,TGTGCCAGCAGTACCGGGACACTTTATAATTCACCCCTCCACTTT,CASSTGTLYNSPLHF
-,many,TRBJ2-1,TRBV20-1,TGCAGTGCTAGAGATGAGGGGAATGAGCAGTTCTTC,CSARDEGNEQFF
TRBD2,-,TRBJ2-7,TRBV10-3,TGTGCCATCAGGGTTGTGCTAGCGGGAGGGGTCTACGAGCGGTACTTC,CAIRVVLAGGVYERYF